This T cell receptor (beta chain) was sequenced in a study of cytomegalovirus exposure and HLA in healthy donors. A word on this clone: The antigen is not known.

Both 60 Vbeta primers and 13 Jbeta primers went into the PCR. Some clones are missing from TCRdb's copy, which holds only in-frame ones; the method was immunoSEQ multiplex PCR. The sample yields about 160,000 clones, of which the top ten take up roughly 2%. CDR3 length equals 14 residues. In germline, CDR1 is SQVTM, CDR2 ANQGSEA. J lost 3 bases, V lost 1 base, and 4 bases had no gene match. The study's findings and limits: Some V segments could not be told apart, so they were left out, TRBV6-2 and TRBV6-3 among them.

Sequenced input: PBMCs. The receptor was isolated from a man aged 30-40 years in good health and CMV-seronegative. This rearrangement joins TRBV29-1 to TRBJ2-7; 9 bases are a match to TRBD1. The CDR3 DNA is TGCAGCGTTGAAGCAGACAGGGGGGGCTACGAGCAGTACTTC. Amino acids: CSVEADRGGYEQYF.